This T cell receptor beta chain was observed in a study of blood T cell repertoires in COVID-19. Looking at the study overall: Sample material is recorded as cDNA or gDNA derived from T cells, B-cell-depleted T cells, or PBMCs.

The CDR3 has 13 residues. Trimming removed 6 bases from V and 5 bases from J; junction bases left unmatched: 7. Germline CDR1 reads LGHNT; CDR2 reads FRNRAP. Allocation to cohorts depended on clinical history reported by the participants. Authors' methods: Estimated nucleated cell counts came from reference gene primer amplification. Measured with immunoSEQ multiplex PCR; TCRdb has only the in-frame clones, and not every one. The V and J calls and the clone size are those of that table, but D and trimming were determined from the DNA. Among approximately 470,000 clones listed, 87% were seen once. Material: PBMCs or T cells enriched from blood (not recorded which). The rearrangement joins TRBV12-5 to TRBJ2-7; TRBD2 aligns across 7 bases. The sequence was obtained from a woman aged 18-29 years who had recovered from COVID-19. CDR3 amino acids: CASGLGLVNEQYF. Written as DNA, the CDR3 is TGTGCTAGTGGCCTAGGACTAGTAAACGAGCAGTACTTC.